The source of this T cell receptor (beta chain) is a study of circulating CD8 cells and anti-PD-1 response in melanoma. By frequency in the sample, this clonotype is large. Four subsets defined by PD-1 and/or TIGIT were sorted from live CD3+CD8+TCRalphabeta+ cells. CDR3 length: 22 residues. From germline, CDR1 is LNHDA and CDR2 SQIVND (reference sequence). Trimming pared 5 bases from V and 1 base from J, leaving 33 bases between. The QIAseq Immune Repertoire TCR panel built the libraries from about 14 ng of total RNA. TCRdb re-derived calls from the reads in MiXCR, one entry per CDR3 protein. The table lists over a thousand distinct CDR3 sequences, approximately 9.9% of them singletons.

The TCR was taken from a human donor with melanoma. The chain uses TRBV19 and TRBJ2-4; TRBD1 is a possible D gene (6 bases). The sequences come from CD8+ T cells from PBMCs, collected at baseline or after one month of anti-PD-1 therapy (not recorded which). CDR3 loop: CASSLQPGSTGESMVAKNIQYF. The CDR3 DNA reads as TGTGCCAGTAGTCTCCAGCCGGGATCGACAGGAGAATCGATGGTGGCCAAAAACATTCAGTACTTC.